This entry lists 5 T cell receptor beta chains sequenced from one sample in a study of cytomegalovirus exposure and HLA in healthy donors (dated by TCRdb to between 2016 and 2019). Library prep was done by the immunoSEQ multiplex PCR assay. For the multiplex PCR, a mixture combining 60 forward primers for TCR Vbeta segments and 13 reverse primers for TCR Jbeta segments was used. The immuneACCESS repertoire file appears here via TCRdb, limited to in-frame rearrangements. These files lack a portion of the clones; in checked studies, under half of the deficit traces to unresolved V genes, and the cause of the others is not known. This sample lists 110,000 to 150,000 clones; roughly three quarters were detected once. The top ten clones comprise around 1.9% of the sample. Sequencing used PBMCs. The receptors stem from a woman in her forties in good health and CMV-seronegative.

This chain connects TRBV5-1 to TRBJ2-5; weak D call: TRBD1 (5 bases). Deletions cut 0 bases from V and 3 bases from J, with 9 bases between. CDR3 length: 14 amino acids. Germline V lookup: CDR1 SGHRS, CDR2 YFSETQ. CDR3 region: CASSLARAKETQYF. The CDR3, as DNA: TGCGCCAGCAGCTTGGCCAGGGCGAAAGAGACCCAGTACTTC.

This chain connects TRBV5-1 to TRBJ2-7; 7 positions agree with TRBD1. The CDR3 is 14 amino acids. Trimming cost V 5 bases and J 3 bases; bases outside gene matches: 8. The germline gives CDR1 SGHRS, CDR2 YFSETQ. CDR3 sequence reads: CASRRTRDSYEQYF. CDR3 bases: TGCGCCAGCAGGCGAACCCGGGACAGCTACGAGCAGTACTTC.

The chain carries TRBV28 and TRBJ1-5; D remains unclear. Germline values: CDR1 MDHEN, CDR2 SYDVKM. The CDR3 sequence is 12 residues long. The germline V and J ends were trimmed by 3 bases and 2 bases, with 2 bases remaining between them. CDR3 sequence reads: CASSFGNQPQHF. The CDR3 DNA sequence: TGTGCCAGCAGTTTCGGCAATCAGCCCCAGCATTTT.

This chain uses TRBV18 with TRBJ2-7; 9 bases line up with TRBD1. Unmatched junction bases numbered 5, after V lost 0 bases and J lost 2 bases. From germline, CDR1 is KGHSH and CDR2 LQKENI. The CDR3 spans 16 residues. The CDR3 region has the DNA TGTGCCAGCTCACCACCGGGACAGGGAAAGACCTACGAGCAGTACTTC. Translation: CASSPPGQGKTYEQYF.

V and J are TRBV1 and TRBJ2-6; TRBD2, the D gene given by the table, was not confirmed from the DNA. TRBV1 constitutes a pseudogene. There are 18 residues in the CDR3. CDR3 bases: TGCACCAGCAGCCAAGATGAGCAGGGACTATCTGGGGCCAACGTCCTGACTTTC. This translates into CTSSQDEQGLSGANVLTF.